The source of this T cell receptor (beta chain) is a study of technical replicates of blood from a few donors. This table comes from immunoSEQ multiplex PCR, and its TCRdb copy is limited to in-frame clones, with some not included. This table holds around 64,000 clones, approximately 92% found once. CDR1 MNHNS and CDR2 SASEGT come from the germline V gene. V lost 0 bases to trimming and J lost 1 base, with 13 bases between them. The CDR3 is made up of 17 amino acids. The receptor was isolated from a human donor in good health. Some clones in this sample may be carry-over from other donors' samples. The chain has TRBV6-1 and TRBJ1-5; D is possibly TRBD1 (6 bases). The sequenced sample was PBMCs. For the CDR3, the DNA is TGTGCCAGCAGTGAAGCATATAGGGGGGGGAGCAATCAGCCCCAGCATTTT. Its protein is CASSEAYRGGSNQPQHF.